This record covers a single T cell receptor (beta chain). As yet, its antigen is unknown. Sequencing used immunoSEQ multiplex PCR; TCRdb keeps in-frame clones, though not all of them. The sample shows over 130,000 clones, roughly nine tenths of them seen only once. This sample was included in a study of T cell responses to AZD1222 COVID-19 vaccine. The CDR3 loop spans 13 amino acids. CDR1 LGHNA and CDR2 YNFKEQ come from the germline V gene. The ends were cut back, 4 bases at V and 5 bases at J, with 11 bases in the middle. Study findings and constraints: The donor cohort was predominantly white British with a female majority, and clonal diversity may have been underestimated.

The chain has TRBV4-2 and TRBJ2-5, with unresolved D. The receptor's source is an adult who received the MenACWY meningococcal vaccine as a control. Sequenced here: peripheral blood, sampled 28 days after the second dose of the MenACWY control vaccine. The CDR3 protein is CASSLGRLETQYF. CDR3 DNA sequence: TGTGCCAGCAGCCTTGGCAGGTTGGAGACCCAGTACTTC.